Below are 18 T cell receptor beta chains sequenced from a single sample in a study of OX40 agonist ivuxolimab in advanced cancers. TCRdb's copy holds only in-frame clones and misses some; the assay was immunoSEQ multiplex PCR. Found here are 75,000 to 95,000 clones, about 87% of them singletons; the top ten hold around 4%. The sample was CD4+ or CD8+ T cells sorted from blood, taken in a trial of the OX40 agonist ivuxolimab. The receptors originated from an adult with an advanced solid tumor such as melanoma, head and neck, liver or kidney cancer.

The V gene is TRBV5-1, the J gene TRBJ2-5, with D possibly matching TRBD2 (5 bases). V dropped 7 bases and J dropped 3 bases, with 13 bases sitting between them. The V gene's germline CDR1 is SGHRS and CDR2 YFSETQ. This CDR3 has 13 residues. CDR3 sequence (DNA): TGCGCCAGCTTCTCCGGGAACAAAGAGACCCAGTACTTC. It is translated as CASFSGNKETQYF.

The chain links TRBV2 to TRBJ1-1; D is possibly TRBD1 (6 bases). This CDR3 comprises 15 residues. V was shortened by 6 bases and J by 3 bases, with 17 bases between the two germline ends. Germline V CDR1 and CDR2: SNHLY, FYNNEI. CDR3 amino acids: CASSYRVGGDTEAFF. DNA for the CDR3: TGTGCCAGCAGCTACAGGGTCGGTGGGGACACTGAAGCTTTCTTT.

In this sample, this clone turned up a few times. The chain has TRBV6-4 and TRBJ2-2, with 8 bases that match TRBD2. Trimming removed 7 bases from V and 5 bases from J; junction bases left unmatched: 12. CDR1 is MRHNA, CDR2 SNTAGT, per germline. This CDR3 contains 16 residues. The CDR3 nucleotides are TGTGCCAGCACTATGGAGAGCGGGAGACGAACCGGGGAGCTGTTTTTT. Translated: CASTMESGRRTGELFF.

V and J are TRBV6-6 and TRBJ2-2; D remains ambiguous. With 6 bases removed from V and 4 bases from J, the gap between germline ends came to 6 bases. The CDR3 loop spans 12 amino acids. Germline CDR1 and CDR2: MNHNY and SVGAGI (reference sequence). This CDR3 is CASSRLTGELFF. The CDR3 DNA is TGTGCCAGCAGCCGTCTCACCGGGGAGCTGTTTTTT.

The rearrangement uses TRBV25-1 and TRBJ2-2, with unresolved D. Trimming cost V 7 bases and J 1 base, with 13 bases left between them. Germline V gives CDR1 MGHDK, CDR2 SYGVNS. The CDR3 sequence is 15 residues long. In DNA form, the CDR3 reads TGTGCCAGCACCCTGCCGCGACAGAACACCGGGGAGCTGTTTTTT. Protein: CASTLPRQNTGELFF. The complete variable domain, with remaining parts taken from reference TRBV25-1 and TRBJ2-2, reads EADIYQTPRYLVIGTGKKITLECSQTMGHDKMYWYQQDPGMELHLIHYSYGVNSTEKGDLSSESTVSRIRTEHFPLTLESARPSHTSQYLCASTLPRQNTGELFFGEGSRLTVL.

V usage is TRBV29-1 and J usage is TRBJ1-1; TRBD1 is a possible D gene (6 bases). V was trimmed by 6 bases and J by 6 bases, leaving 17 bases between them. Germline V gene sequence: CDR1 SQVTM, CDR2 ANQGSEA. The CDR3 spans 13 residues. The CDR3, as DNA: TGCAGCGTCGCCATAGGGGGTAACGCTGAAGCTTTCTTT. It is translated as CSVAIGGNAEAFF.

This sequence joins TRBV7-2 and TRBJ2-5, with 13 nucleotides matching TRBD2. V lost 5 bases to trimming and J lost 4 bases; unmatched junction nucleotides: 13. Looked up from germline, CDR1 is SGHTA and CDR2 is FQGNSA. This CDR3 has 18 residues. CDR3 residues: CASSTLALAGGPGETQYF. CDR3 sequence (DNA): TGTGCCAGCAGCACACTCGCACTAGCGGGAGGGCCCGGAGAGACCCAGTACTTC.

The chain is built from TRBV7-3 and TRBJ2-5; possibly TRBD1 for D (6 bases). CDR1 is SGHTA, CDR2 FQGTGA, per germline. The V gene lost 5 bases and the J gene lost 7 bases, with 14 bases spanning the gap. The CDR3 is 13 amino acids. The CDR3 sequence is CASSPDSRGTQYF. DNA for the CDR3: TGTGCCAGCAGCCCGGACAGTAGGGGGACCCAGTACTTC. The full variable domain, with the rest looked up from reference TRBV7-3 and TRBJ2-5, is GAGVSQTPSNKVTEKGKYVELRCDPISGHTALYWYRQSLGQGPEFLIYFQGTGAADDSGLPNDRFFAVRPEGSVSTLKIQRTERGDSAVYLCASSPDSRGTQYFGPGTRLLVL.

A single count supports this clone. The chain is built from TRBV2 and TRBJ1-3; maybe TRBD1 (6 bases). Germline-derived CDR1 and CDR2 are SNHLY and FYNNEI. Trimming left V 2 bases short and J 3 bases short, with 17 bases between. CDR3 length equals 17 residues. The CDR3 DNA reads TGTGCCAGCAGTGAAACTCTCAGGGGAACTTTTGGAAACACCATATATTTT. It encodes CASSETLRGTFGNTIYF. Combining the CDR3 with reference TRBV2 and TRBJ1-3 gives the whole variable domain EPEVTQTPSHQVTQMGQEVILRCVPISNHLYFYWYRQILGQKVEFLVSFYNNEISEKSEIFDDQFSVERPDGSNFTLKIRSTKLEDSAMYFCASSETLRGTFGNTIYFGEGSWLTVV.

Here the CDR3 reads CASSLQAGTPPGGYTF. The CDR3 nucleotides read TGTGCCAGTAGTTTACAAGCCGGGACACCTCCGGGTGGCTACACCTTC. The chain uses TRBV19 and TRBJ1-2; possible D gene TRBD1, 6 bases. Germline lookup yields CDR1 LNHDA and CDR2 SQIVND (reference sequence). The length of the CDR3 is 16 residues. The V end lost 5 bases, the J end lost 7 bases, and 23 bases lay between the germline ends. The variable domain in full, with the rest retrieved from reference TRBV19 and TRBJ1-2, is DGGITQSPKYLFRKEGQNVTLSCEQNLNHDAMYWYRQDPGQGLRLIYYSQIVNDFQKGDIAEGYSVSREKKESFPLTVTSAQKNPTAFYLCASSLQAGTPPGGYTFGSGTRLTVV.

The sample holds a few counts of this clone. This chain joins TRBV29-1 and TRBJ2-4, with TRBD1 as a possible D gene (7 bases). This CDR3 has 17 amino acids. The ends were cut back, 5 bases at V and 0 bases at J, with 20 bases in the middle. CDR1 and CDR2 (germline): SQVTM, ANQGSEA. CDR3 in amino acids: CSVSSFGRGEAKNIQYF. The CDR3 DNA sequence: TGCAGCGTTTCTTCTTTCGGCAGGGGGGAAGCCAAAAACATTCAGTACTTC.

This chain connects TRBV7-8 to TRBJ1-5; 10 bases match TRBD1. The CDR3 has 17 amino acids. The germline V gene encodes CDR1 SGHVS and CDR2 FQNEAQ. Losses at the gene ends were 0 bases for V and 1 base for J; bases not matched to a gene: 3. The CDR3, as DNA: TGTGCCAGCAGCTTAGCGCGGGGACAGGGGAGCAATCAGCCCCAGCATTTT. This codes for CASSLARGQGSNQPQHF.

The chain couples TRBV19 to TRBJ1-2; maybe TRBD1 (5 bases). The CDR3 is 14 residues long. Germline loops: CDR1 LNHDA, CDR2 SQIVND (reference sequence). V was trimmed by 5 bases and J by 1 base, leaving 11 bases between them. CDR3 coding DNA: TGTGCCAGTAGTGTTTCAGGGAGTAACTATGGCTACACCTTC. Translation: CASSVSGSNYGYTF.

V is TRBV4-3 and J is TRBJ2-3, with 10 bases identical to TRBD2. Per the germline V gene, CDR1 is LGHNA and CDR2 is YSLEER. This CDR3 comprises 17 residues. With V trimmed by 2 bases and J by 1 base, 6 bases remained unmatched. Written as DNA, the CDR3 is TGCGCCAGCAGCCAACTAGCCGGGACTAGCGGCACAGATACGCAGTATTTT. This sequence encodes CASSQLAGTSGTDTQYF.

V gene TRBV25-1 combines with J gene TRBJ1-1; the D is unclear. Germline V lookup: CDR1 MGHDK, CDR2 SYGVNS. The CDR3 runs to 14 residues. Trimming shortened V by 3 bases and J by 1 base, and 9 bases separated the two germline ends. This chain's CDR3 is CASSDERANTEAFF. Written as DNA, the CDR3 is TGTGCCAGCAGTGATGAGAGGGCGAACACTGAAGCTTTCTTT.

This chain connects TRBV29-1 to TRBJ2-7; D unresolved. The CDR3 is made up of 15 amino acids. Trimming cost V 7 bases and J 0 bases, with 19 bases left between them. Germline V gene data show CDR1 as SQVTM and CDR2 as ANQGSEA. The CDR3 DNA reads TGCAGCGCCCTTTCGATTGGGCCAGGCTCCTACGAGCAGTACTTC. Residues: CSALSIGPGSYEQYF.

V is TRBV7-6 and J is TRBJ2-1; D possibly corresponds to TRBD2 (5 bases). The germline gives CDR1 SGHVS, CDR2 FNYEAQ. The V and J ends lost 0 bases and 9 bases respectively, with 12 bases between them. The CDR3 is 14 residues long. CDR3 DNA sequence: TGTGCCAGCAGCTTAGCGGTGACTACCGGTGAGCAGTTCTTC. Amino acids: CASSLAVTTGEQFF.

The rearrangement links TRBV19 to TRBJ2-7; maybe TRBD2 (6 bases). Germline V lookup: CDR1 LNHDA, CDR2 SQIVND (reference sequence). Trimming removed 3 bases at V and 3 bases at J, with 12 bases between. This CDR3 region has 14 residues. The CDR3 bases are TGTGCCAGTAGTATCGGGGGAGACCTCTACGAGCAGTACTTC. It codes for CASSIGGDLYEQYF.